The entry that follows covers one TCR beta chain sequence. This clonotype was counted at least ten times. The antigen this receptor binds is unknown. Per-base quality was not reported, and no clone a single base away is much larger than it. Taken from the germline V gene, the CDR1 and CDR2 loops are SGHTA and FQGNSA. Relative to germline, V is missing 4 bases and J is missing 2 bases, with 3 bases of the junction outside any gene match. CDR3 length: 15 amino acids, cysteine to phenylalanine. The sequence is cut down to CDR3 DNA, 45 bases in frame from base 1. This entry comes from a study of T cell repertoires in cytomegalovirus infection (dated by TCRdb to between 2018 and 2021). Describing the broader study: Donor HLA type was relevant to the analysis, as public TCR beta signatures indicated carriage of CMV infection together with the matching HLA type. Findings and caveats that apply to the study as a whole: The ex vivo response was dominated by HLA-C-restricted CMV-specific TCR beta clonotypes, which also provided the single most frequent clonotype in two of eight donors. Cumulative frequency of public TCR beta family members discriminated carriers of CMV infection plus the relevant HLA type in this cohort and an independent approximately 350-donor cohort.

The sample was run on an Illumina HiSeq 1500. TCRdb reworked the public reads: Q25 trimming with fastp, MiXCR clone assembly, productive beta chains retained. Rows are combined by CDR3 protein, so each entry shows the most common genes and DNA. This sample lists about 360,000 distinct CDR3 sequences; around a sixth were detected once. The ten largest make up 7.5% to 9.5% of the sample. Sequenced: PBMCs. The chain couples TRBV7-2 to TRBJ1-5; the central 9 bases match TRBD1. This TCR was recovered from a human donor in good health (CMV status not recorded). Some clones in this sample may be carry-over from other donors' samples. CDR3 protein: CASSSDRGGNQPQHF. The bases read TGTGCCAGCAGCTCCGACAGGGGGGGCAATCAGCCCCAGCATTTT.